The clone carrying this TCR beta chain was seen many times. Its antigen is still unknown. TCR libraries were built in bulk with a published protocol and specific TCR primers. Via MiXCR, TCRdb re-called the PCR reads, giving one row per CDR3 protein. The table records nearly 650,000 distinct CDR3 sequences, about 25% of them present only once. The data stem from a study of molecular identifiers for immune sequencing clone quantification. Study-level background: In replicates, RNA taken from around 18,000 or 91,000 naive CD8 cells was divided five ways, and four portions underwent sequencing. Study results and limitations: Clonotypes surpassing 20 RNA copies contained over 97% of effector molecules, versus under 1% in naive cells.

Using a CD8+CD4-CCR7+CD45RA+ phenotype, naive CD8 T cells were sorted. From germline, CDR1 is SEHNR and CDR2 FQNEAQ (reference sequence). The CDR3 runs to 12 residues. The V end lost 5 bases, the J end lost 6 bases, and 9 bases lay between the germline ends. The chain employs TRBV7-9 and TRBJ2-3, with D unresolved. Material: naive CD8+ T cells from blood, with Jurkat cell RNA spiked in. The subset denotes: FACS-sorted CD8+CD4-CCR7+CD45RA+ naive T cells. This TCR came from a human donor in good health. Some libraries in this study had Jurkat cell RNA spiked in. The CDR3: CASSPVKDTQYF. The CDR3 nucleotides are TGTGCCAGCAGCCCAGTCAAGGATACGCAGTATTTT.